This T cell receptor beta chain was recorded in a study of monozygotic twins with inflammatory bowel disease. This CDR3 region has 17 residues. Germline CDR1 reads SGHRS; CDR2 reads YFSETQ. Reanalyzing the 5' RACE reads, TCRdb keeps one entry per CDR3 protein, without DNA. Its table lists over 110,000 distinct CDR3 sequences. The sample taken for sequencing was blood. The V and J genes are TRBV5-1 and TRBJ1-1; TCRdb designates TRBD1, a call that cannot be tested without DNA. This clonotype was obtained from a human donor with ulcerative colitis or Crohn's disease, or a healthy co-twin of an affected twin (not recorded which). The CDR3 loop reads CASRPLGGGDMVTEAFF. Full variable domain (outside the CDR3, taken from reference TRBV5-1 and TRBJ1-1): KAGVTQTPRYLIKTRGQQVTLSCSPISGHRSVSWYQQTPGQGLQFLFEYFSETQRNKGNFPGRFSGRQFSNSRSEMNVSTLELGDSALYLCASRPLGGGDMVTEAFFGQGTRLTVV.